These 6 T cell receptor beta chains were sequenced from one sample in a study of post-analysis software for immune sequencing data. Study conclusions and caveats: Several TRBV segments occurring more often in patients than controls included TRBV5-6, TRBV5-1 and TRBV20-1.

Incorporated into the TCR beta cDNA libraries were unique molecular identifiers, which served to reduce PCR and sequencing biases. TCRdb redid the calling of the PCR reads with MiXCR, one entry per CDR3 protein. The sample yields about 680,000 distinct CDR3 sequences, 55% to 70% seen once. These receptors have no known antigen. The material sequenced was blood. Source of these receptors: a girl aged 2-10 years with multiple sclerosis.

In its sample, this clonotype was seen a few times. The chain is built from TRBV10-2 and TRBJ1-2, with TRBD1 identical over 7 bases. Germline CDR1 reads WSHSY; CDR2 reads SAAADI. CDR3 length: 11 residues. After removal of 5 bases from V and 10 bases from J, the junction contained 4 bases not matched to a gene. The CDR3 sequence is CASSSGQVYTF. The CDR3 region has the DNA TGCGCCAGCAGTTCCGGACAGGTCTACACCTTC.

The V call is TRBV5-1, the J call TRBJ2-5; D might be TRBD1 or TRBD2, each matching 7 bases. Trimming shortened V by 1 base and J by 5 bases, and 15 bases separated the two germline ends. This CDR3 contains 15 residues. CDR1 is SGHRS, CDR2 YFSETQ, per germline. CDR3 DNA sequence: TGCGCCAGCAGCTTGTACGCAGGGGGGGATGAGACCCAGTACTTC. It translates to CASSLYAGGDETQYF.

V gene TRBV11-1 combines with J gene TRBJ2-1; perhaps D is TRBD1 or TRBD2 (6 bases each). Germline V CDR1 and CDR2: SGHAT, FQDESV (reference sequence). The CDR3 length is 14 residues. The V and J ends lost 5 bases and 4 bases respectively, with 12 bases between them. CDR3 protein: CASSPEGGYNEQFF. CDR3 coding DNA: TGTGCCAGCAGCCCGGAAGGGGGGTACAATGAGCAGTTCTTC.

This chain connects TRBV29-1 to TRBJ2-7; 9 nucleotides align to TRBD2. The CDR3 is made up of 13 amino acids. V was clipped by 5 bases and J by 2 bases; unmatched bases: 4. Germline assignment: CDR1 SQVTM and CDR2 ANQGSEA. CDR3 bases: TGCAGCGTTCAGGCGGGAGGGACCTACGAGCAGTACTTC. Its protein is CSVQAGGTYEQYF.

With respect to this clonotype: Germline and junction disagree at one end, which may indicate a read error. The chain combines TRBV7-7 with TRBJ2-1; either TRBD1 or TRBD2 may fit D (5 bases each). This CDR3 region has 14 residues. Germline CDR1 SSHAT, CDR2 FNYEAQ (reference sequence). Written as DNA, the CDR3 is TGTGCTAGCAGCCCGGGACCGCGCTACAATGAGCAGTTCTTC. Translated: CASSPGPRYNEQFF. The variable domain in full, with the rest retrieved from reference TRBV7-7 and TRBJ2-1, is GAGVSQSPRYKVTKRGQDVTLRCDPISSHATLYWYQQALGQGPEFLTYFNYEAQPDKSGLPSDRFSAERPEGSISTLTIQRTEQRDSAMYRCASSPGPRYNEQFFGPGTRLTVL.

The rearrangement uses TRBV27 and TRBJ2-3, with a weak D call TRBD1 (5 bases). Germline CDR1 reads MNHEY; CDR2 reads SMNVEV (reference sequence). The CDR3 consists of 13 residues. The V and J ends lost 2 bases and 4 bases respectively, with 7 bases between them. This CDR3 is CASSLRGPDTQYF. The CDR3 DNA reads as TGTGCCAGCAGTTTAAGGGGTCCAGATACGCAGTATTTT.